The 15 T cell receptor beta chains below all came from one sample that was sequenced in a study of blood T cell repertoires in COVID-19. The repertoire was sequenced with immunoSEQ multiplex PCR; TCRdb's copy has only in-frame clones and lacks some. This table holds 390,000 or so clones, nearly 90% found once. Material for sequencing was peripheral blood. Source of these receptors: a young man with active or convalescent COVID-19.

This clone occurred once. The rearrangement links TRBV28 to TRBJ2-3; 10 bases line up with TRBD2. The CDR3 spans 15 residues. The V and J ends lost 6 bases and 4 bases, in that order; junction bases with no gene match: 7. CDR1 is MDHEN and CDR2 is SYDVKM in the germline V gene. This chain's CDR3 is CASSRTGTSADTQYF. Written as DNA, the CDR3 is TGTGCCAGCAGCCGTACCGGGACTAGCGCAGATACGCAGTATTTT.

DNA of the CDR3: TGTGCCAGCAGTTTCGGGGACAGCCTAATCAATGAGCAGTTCTTC. Amino acids: CASSFGDSLINEQFF. The chain carries TRBV6-2 or TRBV6-3 and TRBJ2-1; TRBD1 agrees at 7 bases. The CDR3 covers 15 residues. From germline, CDR1 is MNHEY and CDR2 SVGEGT. V lost 4 bases, J lost 6 bases, and 9 bases stayed unmatched.

The CDR3 protein is CASSRGESSYNEQFF. DNA of the CDR3: TGTGCCAGCAGCAGGGGTGAGAGCTCCTACAATGAGCAGTTCTTC. The chain recombines TRBV7-2 with TRBJ2-1; possibly TRBD1 for D (5 bases). The germline CDR1 and CDR2 sequences are SGHTA and FQGNSA. The CDR3 is 15 residues long. V dropped 5 bases and J dropped 0 bases, with 11 bases sitting between them.

The J gene is TRBJ2-3, the V gene TRBV12-3 or TRBV12-4; D is possibly TRBD2 (6 bases). The V and J ends lost 5 bases and 7 bases respectively, with 13 bases between them. There are 13 residues in the CDR3. CDR3 coding DNA: TGTGCCAGCAGTCCGGGGGTTTTTTATACGCAGTATTTT. Protein sequence: CASSPGVFYTQYF.

This clone was seen only once. The J gene is TRBJ2-1, the V gene TRBV25-1; 7 bases fit TRBD2. Trimming removed 1 base from V and 3 bases from J; junction bases left unmatched: 3. The CDR3 is made up of 15 amino acids. CDR1 and CDR2 (germline): MGHDK, SYGVNS. CDR3 sequence reads: CASSEWGGDYNEQFF. The CDR3 coding sequence is TGTGCCAGCAGTGAATGGGGGGGAGACTACAATGAGCAGTTCTTC.

The chain uses TRBV4-1 and TRBJ2-1, with TRBD2 identical over 7 bases. The CDR3 totals 18 residues. The trim removed 0 bases at V and 3 bases at J, leaving 11 bases unmatched. Germline V gene data show CDR1 as MGHRA and CDR2 as YSYEKL. The CDR3 DNA reads TGCGCCAGCAGCCAAGATATCAAGAGGGAGGGCCTCTACAATGAGCAGTTCTTC. Its protein is CASSQDIKREGLYNEQFF.

This chain links TRBV28 with TRBJ2-7; 7 positions match TRBD1. Per the germline V gene, CDR1 is MDHEN and CDR2 is SYDVKM. The J segment lost 2 bases and the V segment lost 7 bases, leaving 8 bases of the junction unmatched. This CDR3 region has 14 residues. CDR3 protein: CASKGTVSTYEQYF. CDR3 coding DNA: TGTGCCAGCAAGGGGACAGTCTCAACCTACGAGCAGTACTTC.

The CDR3 here is CASSLVALAGDNEQFF. Here the CDR3 DNA reads TGTGCCAGCAGCTTAGTCGCACTAGCGGGAGACAATGAGCAGTTCTTC. The V call is TRBV7-3, the J call TRBJ2-1; 11 nucleotides line up with TRBD2. Germline lookup yields CDR1 SGHTA and CDR2 FQGTGA. V was clipped by 2 bases and J by 5 bases; unmatched bases: 5. The CDR3 is made up of 16 amino acids.

The chain uses TRBV3-1 (or the pseudogene TRBV3-2) and TRBJ2-5; TRBD2 matches 16 bases. CDR1 LGHDT and CDR2 YNNKEL come from the germline V gene (reference sequence). This CDR3 region has 19 residues. After removal of 1 base from V and 2 bases from J, the junction contained 7 bases not matched to a gene. The CDR3 loop is CASSQGQGLAGGSQETQYF. In DNA, the CDR3 is TGTGCCAGCAGCCAAGGACAGGGACTAGCGGGAGGGTCACAAGAGACCCAGTACTTC.

The chain links TRBV24-1 to TRBJ2-7; possibly TRBD1 for D (6 bases). Trimming took off 9 bases at V and 2 bases at J, with 13 bases between the two ends. Germline CDR1 is KGHDR and CDR2 is SFDVKD. The CDR3 contains 13 residues. The DNA of the CDR3 is TGTGCCACCGAGTCAGGGGAAACCTACGAGCAGTACTTC. Translation: CATESGETYEQYF.

The chain combines TRBV27 with TRBJ1-1; TRBD1 matches 9 bases. CDR1 MNHEY and CDR2 SMNVEV come from the germline V gene (reference sequence). The CDR3 has 11 residues. V dropped 7 bases and J dropped 11; count of bases not matched to a gene: 5. This CDR3 is CASNSGQGAFF. CDR3 bases: TGTGCCAGCAATTCCGGACAGGGGGCTTTCTTT.

The rearrangement uses TRBV28 and TRBJ2-1; 9 positions agree with TRBD1. Trimming took 5 bases from V and 6 from J; bases not matched to a gene: 14. Germline V gives CDR1 MDHEN, CDR2 SYDVKM. The CDR3 sequence is 17 residues long. This chain's CDR3 is CASSPRPGTGTGNEQFF. Written as DNA, the CDR3 is TGTGCCAGCAGTCCCCGACCCGGGACAGGGACGGGCAATGAGCAGTTCTTC.

This clone appeared a few times. This chain joins TRBV24-1 and TRBJ2-5, with TRBD2 matching over 9 bases. V shed 2 bases and J 2 bases; nucleotides not matched to a gene: 5. Germline V CDR1 and CDR2: KGHDR, SFDVKD. The CDR3 has 16 residues. CDR3 bases: TGTGCCACCAGTGATTCCGCGGGAGGGGTACAAGAGACCCAGTACTTC. This gives the protein CATSDSAGGVQETQYF.

This clone turned up a few times. The rearrangement uses TRBV10-3 and TRBJ1-6, with a tentative D call TRBD1 (6 bases). Germline V lookup: CDR1 ENHRY, CDR2 SYGVKD. The CDR3 spans 15 residues. V gave up 3 bases and J gave up 10 bases, with 16 bases separating them. The CDR3, as DNA: TGTGCCATCAGTGATCGGACAGCCACGGGATCACCCCTCCACTTT. Translated: CAISDRTATGSPLHF.

The chain recombines TRBV7-2 with TRBJ2-1; D gene unclear. Trimming pared 6 bases from V and 10 bases from J, leaving 13 bases between. Germline lookup yields CDR1 SGHTA and CDR2 FQGNSA. The CDR3 is made up of 12 amino acids. CDR3 in DNA: TGTGCCAGCAGTCATACTGCGTTGGAGCAGTTCTTC. This encodes CASSHTALEQFF.